A single sample is the source of the 10 T cell receptor beta chains below, sequenced in a study of T cell repertoires in cytomegalovirus infection (dated by TCRdb to between 2017 and 2020). This sample was sequenced with an Illumina HiSeq 1500. TCRdb took the public reads, trimmed them with fastp at Q25, ran MiXCR for clone calling and kept in-frame beta chains. Rows are unified per CDR3 protein, each entry keeping the most common DNA and genes. The sample table records 76,000 or so distinct CDR3 sequences; more than 3.5% of these occur just once. The top ten clonotypes cover 4.6% of the sample. Sequencing was performed on PBMCs. The receptors shown here come from a human donor in good health (CMV status not recorded). Some clones in this sample may be carry-over from other donors' samples.

This clonotype was counted many times. J is TRBJ1-1 and V is TRBV18; weak D call: TRBD1 (5 bases). Germline V CDR1 and CDR2: KGHSH, LQKENI. The CDR3 length is 12 residues. The V end lost 9 bases, the J end lost 4 bases, and 12 bases lay between the germline ends. For the CDR3, the DNA is TGTGCCAGTTCCAGGGATGGCACTGAAGCTTTCTTT. Translation: CASSRDGTEAFF.

This clonotype was recorded at least ten times. This chain uses TRBV11-2 with TRBJ2-1; D is perhaps TRBD1 or TRBD2 (6 bases each). The CDR3 is 17 amino acids. The germline V gene encodes CDR1 SGHAT and CDR2 FQNNGV. The V gene lost 4 bases and the J gene lost 4 bases, with 20 bases spanning the gap. CDR3 bases: TGTGCCAGCAGCTCACCTGGCGGAGGGGGTCGGTACAATGAGCAGTTCTTC. Translated, it gives CASSSPGGGGRYNEQFF.

This clonotype has a count of ten or more. V usage is TRBV7-8 and J usage is TRBJ2-7, with 12 positions matching TRBD2. Germline-derived CDR1 and CDR2 are SGHVS and FQNEAQ. The CDR3 contains 16 residues. Unmatched junction bases numbered 5, after V lost 2 bases and J lost 3 bases. The DNA of the CDR3 is TGTGCCAGCAGCTTACCCTTGACTAGCGGGGGCTACGAGCAGTACTTC. This encodes CASSLPLTSGGYEQYF.

There are many counts of this clonotype. The chain has TRBV7-2 and TRBJ2-7; 8 bases line up with TRBD2. Per germline, CDR1 SGHTA and CDR2 FQGNSA. With 0 bases clipped from V and 2 bases from J, the junction kept 9 bases outside the gene matches. This CDR3 comprises 17 residues. In nucleotides, the CDR3 is TGTGCCAGCAGCTTAGCGCTTAGCGGGGCCTTTGCCTACGAGCAGTACTTC. It specifies CASSLALSGAFAYEQYF.

This clonotype was detected ten times or more. J is TRBJ2-3 and V is TRBV28, with TRBD2 matching over 9 bases. The J segment lost 5 bases and the V segment lost 0 bases, leaving 3 bases of the junction unmatched. In germline, CDR1 is MDHEN, CDR2 SYDVKM. The CDR3 contains 15 residues. The CDR3 loop reads CASSLWRGGGDTQYF. For the CDR3, the DNA is TGTGCCAGCAGTTTATGGCGGGGGGGCGGAGATACGCAGTATTTT.

This clonotype was recorded at least ten times. This chain connects TRBV7-2 to TRBJ2-7; the D is unclear. Germline CDR1 reads SGHTA; CDR2 reads FQGNSA. The V and J ends lost 5 bases and 0 bases respectively, with 11 bases between them. This CDR3 is 14 amino acids long. In DNA form, the CDR3 reads TGTGCCAGCAGCCCCGCGGCAAACTCCTACGAGCAGTACTTC. Translation: CASSPAANSYEQYF.

This clonotype has a count of ten or more. The rearrangement uses TRBV19 and TRBJ1-6; D remains unclear. V dropped 8 bases and J dropped 0 bases, with 8 bases sitting between them. This CDR3 contains 14 residues. CDR1 is LNHDA and CDR2 is SQIVND in the germline V gene (reference sequence). Here the CDR3 DNA reads TGTGCCAGTGGCCCGAGCTCCTATAATTCACCCCTCCACTTT. Residues: CASGPSSYNSPLHF.

This clonotype was counted many times. The chain is built from TRBV19 and TRBJ1-5, with D possibly TRBD1 on 6 matching bases. The CDR3 is 15 residues long. Trimming took 5 bases from V and 5 from J, leaving 16 bases between them. Germline V CDR1 and CDR2: LNHDA, SQIVND (reference sequence). In DNA, the CDR3 is TGTGCCAGTAGTTTTCCCACAGGGAATTATCAGCCCCAGCATTTT. Amino acid sequence: CASSFPTGNYQPQHF.

This clonotype was seen repeatedly, ten times or more. V is TRBV20-1 and J is TRBJ1-3, with D possibly matching TRBD1 (5 bases). The V and J ends lost 3 bases and 0 bases respectively, with 9 bases between them. Germline V lookup: CDR1 DFQATT, CDR2 SNEGSKA (reference sequence). This CDR3 region has 14 residues. In nucleotides, the CDR3 is TGCAGTGCTAGGGGACCGAGCTCTGGAAACACCATATATTTT. Translating gives CSARGPSSGNTIYF.

This clonotype was seen repeatedly, ten times or more. CDR3: CASSPTGTRTYEQYF. DNA of the CDR3: TGTGCCAGCAGCCCCACCGGGACACGAACCTACGAGCAGTACTTC. This chain connects TRBV7-6 to TRBJ2-7; D perhaps matches TRBD1 (6 bases). In germline, CDR1 is SGHVS, CDR2 FNYEAQ. The V gene lost 5 bases and the J gene lost 2 bases, with 16 bases spanning the gap. This CDR3 spans 15 amino acids.